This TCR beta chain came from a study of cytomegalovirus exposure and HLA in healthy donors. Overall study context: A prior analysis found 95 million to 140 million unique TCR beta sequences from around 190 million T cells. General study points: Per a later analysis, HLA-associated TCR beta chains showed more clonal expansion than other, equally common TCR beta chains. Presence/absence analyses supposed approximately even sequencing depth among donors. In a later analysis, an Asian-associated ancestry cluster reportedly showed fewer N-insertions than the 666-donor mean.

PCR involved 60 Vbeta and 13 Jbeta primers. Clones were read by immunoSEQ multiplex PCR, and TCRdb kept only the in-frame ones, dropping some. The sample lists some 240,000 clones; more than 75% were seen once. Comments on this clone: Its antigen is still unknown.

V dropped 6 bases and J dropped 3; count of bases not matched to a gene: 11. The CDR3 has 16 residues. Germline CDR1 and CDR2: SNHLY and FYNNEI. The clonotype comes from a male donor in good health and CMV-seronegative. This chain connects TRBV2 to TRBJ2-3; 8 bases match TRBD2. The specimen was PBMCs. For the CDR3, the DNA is TGTGCCAGCAGGGAAAGAAGCGGGAGCGTGACAGATACGCAGTATTTT. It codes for CASRERSGSVTDTQYF. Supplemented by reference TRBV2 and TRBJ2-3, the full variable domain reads EPEVTQTPSHQVTQMGQEVILRCVPISNHLYFYWYRQILGQKVEFLVSFYNNEISEKSEIFDDQFSVERPDGSNFTLKIRSTKLEDSAMYFCASRERSGSVTDTQYFGPGTRLTVL.